The T cell receptor (beta chain) under discussion was sequenced for a study of memory CD4+ T cells and cytomegalovirus serostatus. Study-wide background: This sample comes from healthy Belgian adults, several CMV seropositive, approximately 25 seronegative.

V dropped 8 bases and J dropped 11 bases, with 19 bases sitting between them. This CDR3 comprises 13 residues. CDR1 MDHEN and CDR2 SYDVKM come from the germline V gene. TCRdb keeps only in-frame clones here, not all; method: immunoSEQ multiplex PCR. Counted here are around 60,000 clones, more than 70% occurring once; the ten biggest clones make up 0.5%. The sort gate was single viable CD3+CD4+CD8-CD45RO+ cells for memory CD4+ T cells. Positive selection with CD4 microbeads enriched total CD4+ T cells. About this clone itself: Its antigen is not identified.

The study, taken as a whole, reports: The CMV-associated TCR signature appears largely within the CD4+ memory repertoire. About 40% of the roughly 160 known CMV-associated TCRbeta sequences appeared in CD4+ memory.

The specimen sequenced was memory CD4+ T cells from blood. The V and J genes are TRBV28 and TRBJ1-3, with D possibly TRBD1 on 6 matching bases. This TCR was recovered from an adult in good health and CMV-seronegative. Some clones in this sample may be carry-over from other donors' samples. CDR3 nucleotide sequence: TGTGCCAGCGGAGGCAGGGGATCGATCCCCATATATTTT. It encodes CASGGRGSIPIYF.